This T cell receptor (beta chain) was identified during a study of PD-1 blockade in classical Hodgkin lymphoma (dated by TCRdb to 2018 to 2021). About the full investigation: Nivolumab dosing was 3 mg/kg intravenously every 2 weeks, continuing until either disease progression or unacceptable toxicity. The study used CyTOF and TCR beta sequencing to define a peripheral blood immune signature of response to PD-1 blockade in classical Hodgkin lymphoma. Broader findings and caveats from the paper: CD4+ but not CD8+ TCR diversity rose significantly by C4D1 (p=0.0027 vs p=0.16), most apparent in complete responders (p=0.02). Newly diagnosed patients were reported to have lower baseline TCR diversity than healthy donors, and relapsed/refractory patients were reported to have lower baseline TCR diversity still. Patients starting nivolumab less than 1 year after ASCT had lower diversity and were excluded from later analyses to avoid confounding by immune reconstitution. Among trial patients, those achieving complete response had baseline diversity similar to that of newly diagnosed patients, while diversity was significantly lower in partial responders and progressors. The study was restricted to a single clinical trial cohort, and the causes of repertoire differences, possibly disease activity or prior therapy, were left undefined.

The Qiagen DNeasy kit was used to extract genomic DNA both from unsorted PBMCs and from the negatively selected CD4+ and CD8+ fractions. Using primers that anneal to V and J segments, immunoSEQ multiplex PCR amplified the TCR beta CDR3 regions. A synthetic immune receptor repertoire was used to minimize amplification bias, and remaining bias was computationally removed after sequencing. Per the authors' processing: Repertoire diversity was quantified as the Shannon entropy index using custom Python scripts. Unsorted, CD4+ and CD8+ repertoires were analyzed separately, except for combined analyses in which CD4+ and CD8+ sequences were merged in silico. A clone counted as expanded when the clone's frequency after treatment rose at least 2-fold relative to C1D1, and clones undetected at baseline were given a pseudocount of 0.5. Clones with 0 or 1 copy at C1D1 were classified as singleton clones, and clones with 2 or more copies were classified as non-singleton clones. Clones expanded in unsorted samples were annotated as CD4+, CD8+ or unknown by matching protein sequences in sorted samples from the same patient. Diversity changes from C1D1 to C4D1 were tested in paired samples using Wilcoxon tests. Here the immuneACCESS table is served through TCRdb, limited to in-frame sequences with V and J called. Missing clones are a known gap in these copies; in checked studies unresolved V genes cover under half, and the rest lacks a known reason. That table supplies the V and J calls and clone size; D and trimming were determined from the DNA. A total of 30,000 to 40,000 clones appear in this sample, less than 80% of them only once. The top ten hold approximately 10% of the sample.

Trimming removed 0 bases from V and 7 bases from J; the gene matches leave 3 bases unexplained. CDR1 and CDR2 are drawn from the germline V gene: KGHSH, LQKENI. There are 16 amino acids in the CDR3, from cysteine to phenylalanine inclusive. The read is trimmed to its CDR3 DNA, 48 bases read in frame from base 1. This clone is medium-sized (0.01 to 0.1%). The specificity of this receptor is unknown. No much larger clone exists at a distance of one base, and base qualities are not known. The sample's time point label, in plain terms: cycle 1 day 1 (C1D1), immediately before nivolumab initiation. Relapse after autologous stem cell transplantation had occurred in all trial patients, and cohorts A, B and C were distinguished by prior brentuximab vedotin exposure. The trial cohort was composed of 55 to 65 patients with relapsed/refractory classical Hodgkin lymphoma, for whom complete response, partial response or progressive disease was recorded as best overall response. In the multi-cohort phase II CheckMate 205 trial, trial patients received single-agent nivolumab. Best overall response was determined by an independent review committee according to the 2007 International Working Group response criteria. Trial PBMCs were collected immediately before nivolumab initiation (C1D1) and during therapy at cycle 2 day 1 and cycle 4 day 1. Peripheral blood was collected in 8 mL Vacutainer Cell Preparation Tubes, from which PBMCs were isolated by centrifugation and then cryopreserved.

Sample: peripheral blood mononuclear cells (PBMCs), taken at baseline. The TCR comes from a human donor with classical Hodgkin lymphoma. Recombination joined TRBV18 with TRBJ2-2; the junction holds 12 bases that match TRBD2. CDR3 reads: CASSPPTSGRGGELFF. The DNA sequence follows: TGTGCCAGCTCACCACCGACTAGCGGGAGAGGCGGGGAGCTGTTTTTT.